Each of the 3 T cell receptor beta chains below was sequenced from the same sample in a study of T-cell memory formation after mild COVID-19. MiXCR, applied by TCRdb to the 5' RACE reads, yields one record per CDR3 protein. Here the sample spans some 290,000 distinct CDR3 sequences, 16% being singletons. Sequencing used PBMCs or a T cell subset sorted from them (not recorded which). The receptors come from a man younger than 35 who had mild COVID-19 (a few samples of this study predate the infection). Cell type and time point are not known.

The chain has TRBV4-2 and TRBJ1-2, with D perhaps TRBD1 (5 bases). There are 16 residues in the CDR3. With 1 base removed from V and 3 bases from J, the gap between germline ends came to 15 bases. Germline lookup yields CDR1 LGHNA and CDR2 YNFKEQ. The CDR3 bases are TGTGCCAGCAGCCAAGGCGGGGAAGGCAGGGACTATGGCTACACCTTC. It is translated as CASSQGGEGRDYGYTF.

This clonotype was recorded a few times. J is TRBJ2-5 and V is TRBV6-5; D possibly matches TRBD1 or TRBD2 (5 bases each). There are 16 residues in the CDR3. Germline assignment: CDR1 MNHEY and CDR2 SVGAGI. Trimming removed 0 bases from V and 5 bases from J, with 16 bases in between. This chain's CDR3 is CASSYSLRGPSETQYF. The CDR3 coding sequence is TGTGCCAGCAGTTACTCTCTACGGGGCCCAAGTGAGACCCAGTACTTC.

This clonotype was counted a few times. The V gene is TRBV12-3 or TRBV12-4, the J gene TRBJ2-7; D is unresolved. This CDR3 spans 13 amino acids. Trimming removed 2 bases at V and 6 bases at J, with 11 bases between. The CDR3 sequence: CASSLSLPREQYF. Here the CDR3 DNA reads TGTGCCAGCAGTTTATCCCTCCCTCGCGAGCAGTACTTC.